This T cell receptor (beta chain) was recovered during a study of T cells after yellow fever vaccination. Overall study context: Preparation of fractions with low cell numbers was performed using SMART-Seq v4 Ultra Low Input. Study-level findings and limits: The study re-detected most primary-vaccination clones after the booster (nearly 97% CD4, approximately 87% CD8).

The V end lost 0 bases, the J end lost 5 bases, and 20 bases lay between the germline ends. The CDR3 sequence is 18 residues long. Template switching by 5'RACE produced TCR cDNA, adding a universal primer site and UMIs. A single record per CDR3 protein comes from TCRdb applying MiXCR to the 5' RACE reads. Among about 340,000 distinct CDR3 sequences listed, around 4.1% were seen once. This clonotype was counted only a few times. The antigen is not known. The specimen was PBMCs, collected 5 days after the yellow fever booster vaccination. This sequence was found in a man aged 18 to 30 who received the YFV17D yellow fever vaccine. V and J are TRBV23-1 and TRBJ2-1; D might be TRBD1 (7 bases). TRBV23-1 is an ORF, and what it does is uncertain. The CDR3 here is CASSQSRRGQGSNNEQFF. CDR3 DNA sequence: TGCGCCAGCAGTCAATCCCGGAGGGGGCAGGGGAGCAACAATGAGCAGTTCTTC.